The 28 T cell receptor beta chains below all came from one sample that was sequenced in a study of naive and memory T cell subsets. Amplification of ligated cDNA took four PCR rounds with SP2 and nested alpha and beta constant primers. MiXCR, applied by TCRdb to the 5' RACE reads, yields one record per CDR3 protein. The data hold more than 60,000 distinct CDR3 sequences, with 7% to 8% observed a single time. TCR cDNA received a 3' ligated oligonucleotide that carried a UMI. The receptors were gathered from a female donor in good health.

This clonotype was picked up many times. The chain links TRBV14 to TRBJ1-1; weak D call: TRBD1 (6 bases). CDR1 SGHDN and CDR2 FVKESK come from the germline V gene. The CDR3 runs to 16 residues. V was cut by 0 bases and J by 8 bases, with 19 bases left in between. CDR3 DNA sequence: TGTGCCAGCAGCCAAGATTATATCCAGGGGCTCTCGGAAGCTTTCTTT. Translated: CASSQDYIQGLSEAFF. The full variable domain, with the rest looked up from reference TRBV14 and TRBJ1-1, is EAGVTQFPSHSVIEKGQTVTLRCDPISGHDNLYWYRRVMGKEIKFLLHFVKESKQDESGMPNNRFLAERTGGTYSTLKVQPAELEDSGVYFCASSQDYIQGLSEAFFGQGTRLTVV.

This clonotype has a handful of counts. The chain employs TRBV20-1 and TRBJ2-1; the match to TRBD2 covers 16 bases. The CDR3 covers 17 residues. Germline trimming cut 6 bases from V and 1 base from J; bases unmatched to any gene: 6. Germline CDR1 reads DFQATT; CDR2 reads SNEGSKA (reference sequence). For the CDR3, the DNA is TGCAGTGCAATCCCGGGACTAGCGGGGGGGTCCTACAATGAGCAGTTCTTC. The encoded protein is CSAIPGLAGGSYNEQFF.

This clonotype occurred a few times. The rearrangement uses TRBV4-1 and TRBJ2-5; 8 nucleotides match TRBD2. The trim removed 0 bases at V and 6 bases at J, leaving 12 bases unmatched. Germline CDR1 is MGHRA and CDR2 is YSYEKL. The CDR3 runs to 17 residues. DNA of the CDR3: TGCGCCAGCAGCCAAGATCAAAGCGGGGGTGGAAGAAAGACCCAGTACTTC. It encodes CASSQDQSGGGRKTQYF.

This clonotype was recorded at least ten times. CDR3 region: CASSFAGTTDTQYF. Written as DNA, the CDR3 is TGTGCCAGCAGCTTCGCAGGGACCACAGATACGCAGTATTTT. The chain employs TRBV11-3 and TRBJ2-3; D is tentatively TRBD1 or TRBD2 (5 bases each). The length of the CDR3 is 14 residues. V was shortened by 3 bases and J by 2 bases, with 9 bases between the two germline ends. Germline values: CDR1 SGHNT, CDR2 YENEEA.

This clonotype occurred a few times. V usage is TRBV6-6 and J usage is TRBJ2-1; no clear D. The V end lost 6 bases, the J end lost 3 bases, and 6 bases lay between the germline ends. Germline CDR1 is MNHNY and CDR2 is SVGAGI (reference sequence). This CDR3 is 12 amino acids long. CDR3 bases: TGTGCCAGCAGCCCGGTCTACAATGAGCAGTTCTTC. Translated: CASSPVYNEQFF.

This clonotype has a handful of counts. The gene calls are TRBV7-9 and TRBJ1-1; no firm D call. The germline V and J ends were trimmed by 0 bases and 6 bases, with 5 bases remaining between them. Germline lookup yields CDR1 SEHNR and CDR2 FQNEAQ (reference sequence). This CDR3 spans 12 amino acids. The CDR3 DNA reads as TGTGCCAGCAGCTTAGCAGTAGCTGAAGCTTTCTTT. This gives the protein CASSLAVAEAFF. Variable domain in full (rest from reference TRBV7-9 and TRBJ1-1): DTGVSQNPRHKITKRGQNVTFRCDPISEHNRLYWYRQTLGQGPEFLTYFQNEAQLEKSRLLSDRFSAERPKGSFSTLEIQRTEQGDSAMYLCASSLAVAEAFFGQGTRLTVV.

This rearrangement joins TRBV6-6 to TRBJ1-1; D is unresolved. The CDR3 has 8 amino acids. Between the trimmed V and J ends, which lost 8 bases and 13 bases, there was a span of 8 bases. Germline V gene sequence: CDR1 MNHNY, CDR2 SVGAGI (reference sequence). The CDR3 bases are TGTGCCAGCTCGAATAGTTTCTTT. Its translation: CASSNSFF.

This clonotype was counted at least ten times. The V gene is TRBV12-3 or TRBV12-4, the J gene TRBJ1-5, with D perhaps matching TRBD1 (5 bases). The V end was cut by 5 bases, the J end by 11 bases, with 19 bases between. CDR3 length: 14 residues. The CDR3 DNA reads TGTGCCAGCAGTACCCCCGGGACCACGGGAGCCCAGCATTTT. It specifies CASSTPGTTGAQHF.

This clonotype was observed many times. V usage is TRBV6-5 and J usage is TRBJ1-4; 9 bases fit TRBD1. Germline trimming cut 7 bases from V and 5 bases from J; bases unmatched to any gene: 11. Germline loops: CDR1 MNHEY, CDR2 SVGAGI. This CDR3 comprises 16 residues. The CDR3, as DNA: TGTGCCAGCATCCTCCGGGACAGGGTTGAGAATGAAAAACTGTTTTTT. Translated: CASILRDRVENEKLFF.

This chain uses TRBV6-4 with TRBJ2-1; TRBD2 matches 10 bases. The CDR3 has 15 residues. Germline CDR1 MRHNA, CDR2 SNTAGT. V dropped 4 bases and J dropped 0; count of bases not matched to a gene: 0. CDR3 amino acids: CASSASGGSYNEQFF. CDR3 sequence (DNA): TGTGCCAGCAGTGCTAGCGGGGGCTCCTACAATGAGCAGTTCTTC.

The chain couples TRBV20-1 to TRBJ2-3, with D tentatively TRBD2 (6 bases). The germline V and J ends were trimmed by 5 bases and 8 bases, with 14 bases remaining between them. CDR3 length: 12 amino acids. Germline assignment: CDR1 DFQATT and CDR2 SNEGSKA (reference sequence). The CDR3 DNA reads TGCAGTGCTCATCTCGTGGAGGGTACGCAGTATTTT. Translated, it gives CSAHLVEGTQYF.

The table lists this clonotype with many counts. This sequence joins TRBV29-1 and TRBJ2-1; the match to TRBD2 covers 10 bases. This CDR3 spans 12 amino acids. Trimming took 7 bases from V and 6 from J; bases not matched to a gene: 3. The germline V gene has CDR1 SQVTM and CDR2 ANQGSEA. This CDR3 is CSAGTSVNEQFF. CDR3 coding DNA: TGCAGCGCCGGGACTAGCGTCAATGAGCAGTTCTTC.

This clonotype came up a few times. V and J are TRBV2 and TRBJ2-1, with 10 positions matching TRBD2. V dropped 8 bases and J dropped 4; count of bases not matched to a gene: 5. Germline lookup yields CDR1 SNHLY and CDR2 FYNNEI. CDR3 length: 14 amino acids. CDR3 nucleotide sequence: TGTGCCAGCGCTTGGACTAGCGGATACAATGAGCAGTTCTTC. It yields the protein CASAWTSGYNEQFF.

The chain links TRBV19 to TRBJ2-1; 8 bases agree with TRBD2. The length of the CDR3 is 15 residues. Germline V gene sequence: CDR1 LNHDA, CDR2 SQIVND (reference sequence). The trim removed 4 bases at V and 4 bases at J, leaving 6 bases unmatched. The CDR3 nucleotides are TGTGCCAGTAGTAGATATAGCGGGACGTACAATGAGCAGTTCTTC. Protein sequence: CASSRYSGTYNEQFF.

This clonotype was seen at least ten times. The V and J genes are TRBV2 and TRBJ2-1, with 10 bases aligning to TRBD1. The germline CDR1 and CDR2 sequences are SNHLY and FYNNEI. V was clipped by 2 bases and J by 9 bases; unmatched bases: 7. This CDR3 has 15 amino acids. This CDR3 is CASSELGQGLGEQFF. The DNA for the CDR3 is TGTGCCAGCAGTGAATTGGGACAGGGGTTGGGTGAGCAGTTCTTC.

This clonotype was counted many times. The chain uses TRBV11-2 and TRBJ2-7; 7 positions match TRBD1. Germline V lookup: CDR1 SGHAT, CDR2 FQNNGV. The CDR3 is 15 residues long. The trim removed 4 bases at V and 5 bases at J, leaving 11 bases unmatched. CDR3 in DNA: TGTGCCAGCAGCTCAGTGGTACAGGGGTACAACGAGCAGTACTTC. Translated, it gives CASSSVVQGYNEQYF.

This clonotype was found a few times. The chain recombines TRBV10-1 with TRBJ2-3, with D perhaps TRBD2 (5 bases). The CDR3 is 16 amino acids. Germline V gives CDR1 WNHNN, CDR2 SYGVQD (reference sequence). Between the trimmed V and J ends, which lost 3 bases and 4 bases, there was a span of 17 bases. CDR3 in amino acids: CASSEFIGNVADTQYF. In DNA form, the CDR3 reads TGCGCCAGCAGTGAATTTATCGGGAATGTCGCAGATACGCAGTATTTT.

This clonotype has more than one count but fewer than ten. The CDR3 DNA reads as TGTGCCAGCAGCCCGGACAGGGTGTCCTACAATGAGCAGTTCTTC. Translating it yields CASSPDRVSYNEQFF. The chain employs TRBV7-2 and TRBJ2-1; TRBD1 matches 8 bases. Losses at the gene ends were 5 bases for V and 1 base for J; bases not matched to a gene: 4. Germline V CDR1 and CDR2: SGHTA, FQGNSA. The CDR3 totals 15 residues.

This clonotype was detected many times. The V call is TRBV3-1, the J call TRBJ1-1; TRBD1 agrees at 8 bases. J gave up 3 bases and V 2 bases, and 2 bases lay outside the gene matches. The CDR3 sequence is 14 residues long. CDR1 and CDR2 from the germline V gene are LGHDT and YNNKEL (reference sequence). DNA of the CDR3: TGTGCCAGCAGCCAACAGGGGGCGCACACTGAAGCTTTCTTT. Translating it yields CASSQQGAHTEAFF.

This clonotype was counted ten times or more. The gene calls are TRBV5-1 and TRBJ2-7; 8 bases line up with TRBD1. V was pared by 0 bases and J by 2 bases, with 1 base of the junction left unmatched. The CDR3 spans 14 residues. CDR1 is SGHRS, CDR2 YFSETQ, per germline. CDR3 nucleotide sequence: TGCGCCAGCAGCTTGGAACAGGGGGCCTACGAGCAGTACTTC. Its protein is CASSLEQGAYEQYF.

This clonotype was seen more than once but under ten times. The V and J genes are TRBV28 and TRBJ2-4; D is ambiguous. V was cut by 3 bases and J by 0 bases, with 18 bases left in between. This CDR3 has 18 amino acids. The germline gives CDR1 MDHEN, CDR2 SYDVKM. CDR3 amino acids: CASSFGRLVFLAKNIQYF. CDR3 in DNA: TGTGCCAGCAGTTTCGGTAGGCTGGTTTTCCTAGCCAAAAACATTCAGTACTTC.

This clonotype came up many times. CDR3 bases: TGTGCTAGTGCCGCAGGGATAAGCACTGAAGCTTTCTTT. It specifies CASAAGISTEAFF. The V gene is TRBV12-5, the J gene TRBJ1-1, with D tentatively TRBD1 (5 bases). The V gene lost 7 bases and the J gene lost 4 bases, with 13 bases spanning the gap. This CDR3 region has 13 residues. The V gene's germline CDR1 is LGHNT and CDR2 FRNRAP.

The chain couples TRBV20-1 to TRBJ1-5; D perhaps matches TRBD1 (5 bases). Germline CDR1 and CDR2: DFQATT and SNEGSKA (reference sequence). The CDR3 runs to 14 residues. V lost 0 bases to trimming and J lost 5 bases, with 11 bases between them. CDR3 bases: TGCAGTGCTAGAGAAGGGGACCTGTATCAGCCCCAGCATTTT. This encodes CSAREGDLYQPQHF.

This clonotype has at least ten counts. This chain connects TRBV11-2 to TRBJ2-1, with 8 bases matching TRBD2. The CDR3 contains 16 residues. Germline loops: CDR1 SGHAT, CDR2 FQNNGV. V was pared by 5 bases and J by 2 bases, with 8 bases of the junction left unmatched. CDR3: CASSQGQRGPYNEQFF. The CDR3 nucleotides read TGTGCCAGCAGCCAGGGGCAGCGGGGGCCCTACAATGAGCAGTTCTTC.

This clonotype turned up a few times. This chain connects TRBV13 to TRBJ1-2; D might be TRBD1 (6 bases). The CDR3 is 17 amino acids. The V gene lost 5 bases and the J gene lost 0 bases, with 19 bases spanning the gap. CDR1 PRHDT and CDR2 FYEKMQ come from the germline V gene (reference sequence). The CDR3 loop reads CASSDRDKGPTNYGYTF. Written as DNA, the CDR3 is TGTGCCAGCAGCGATAGGGACAAGGGCCCAACTAACTATGGCTACACCTTC.

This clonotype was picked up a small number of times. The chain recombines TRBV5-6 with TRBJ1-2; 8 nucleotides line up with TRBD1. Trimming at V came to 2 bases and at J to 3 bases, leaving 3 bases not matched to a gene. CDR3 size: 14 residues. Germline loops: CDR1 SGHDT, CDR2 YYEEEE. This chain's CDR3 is CASSFPGGDYGYTF. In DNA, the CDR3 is TGTGCCAGCAGCTTCCCAGGGGGCGACTATGGCTACACCTTC. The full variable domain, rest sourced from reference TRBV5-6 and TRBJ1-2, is DAGVTQSPTHLIKTRGQQVTLRCSPKSGHDTVSWYQQALGQGPQFIFQYYEEEERQRGNFPDRFSGHQFPNYSSELNVNALLLGDSALYLCASSFPGGDYGYTFGSGTRLTVV.

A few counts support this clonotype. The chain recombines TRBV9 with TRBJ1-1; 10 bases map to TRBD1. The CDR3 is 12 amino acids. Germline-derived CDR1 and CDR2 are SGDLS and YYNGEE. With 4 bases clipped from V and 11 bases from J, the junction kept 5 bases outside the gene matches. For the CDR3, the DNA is TGTGCCAGCAGCCCCTGGACAGGGGGGGCTTTCTTT. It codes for CASSPWTGGAFF.

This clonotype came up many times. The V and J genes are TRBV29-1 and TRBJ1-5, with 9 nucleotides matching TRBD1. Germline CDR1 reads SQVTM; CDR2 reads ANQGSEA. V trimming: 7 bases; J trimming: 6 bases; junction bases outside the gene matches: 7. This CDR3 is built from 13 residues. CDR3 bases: TGCAGCGCACAGGGGGCATTGGGTCAGCCCCAGCATTTT. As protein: CSAQGALGQPQHF.